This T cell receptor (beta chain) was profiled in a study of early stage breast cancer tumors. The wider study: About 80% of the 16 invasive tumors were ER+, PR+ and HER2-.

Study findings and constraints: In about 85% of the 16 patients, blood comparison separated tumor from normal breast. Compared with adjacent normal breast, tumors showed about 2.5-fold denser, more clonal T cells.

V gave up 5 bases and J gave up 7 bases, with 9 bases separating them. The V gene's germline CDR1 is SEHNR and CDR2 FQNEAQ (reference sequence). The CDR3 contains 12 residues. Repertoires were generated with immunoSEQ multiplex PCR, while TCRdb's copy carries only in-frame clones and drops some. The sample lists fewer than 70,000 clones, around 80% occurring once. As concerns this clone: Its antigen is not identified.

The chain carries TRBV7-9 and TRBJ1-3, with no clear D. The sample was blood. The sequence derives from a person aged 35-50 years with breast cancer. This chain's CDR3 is CASSPTANTIYF. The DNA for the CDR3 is TGTGCCAGCAGCCCTACTGCCAACACCATATATTTT.